This T cell receptor (beta chain) came from a study of blood T cell repertoires in COVID-19. Study details: COVID-19 samples from acute and convalescent phases originated in the United States, Italy and Spain.

The study drew participants aged roughly 18 to 95 years from some 25 US areas. Cohorts were assigned according to the clinical history that participants reported. Authors' processing steps: By means of reference gene primer amplification, nucleated cell counts were estimated. Clones were sequenced by immunoSEQ multiplex PCR, and TCRdb holds only the in-frame ones, with some missing. V, J and clone size are those of that table, while D and trimming were read from the DNA. The sample yields 120,000 to 150,000 clones, roughly 86% seen once. This CDR3 has 14 amino acids. Trimming removed 8 bases from V and 1 base from J; junction bases left unmatched: 1. Germline CDR1 MDHEN, CDR2 SYDVKM.

The TCR sequence derives from a woman aged 50 to 60 with acute COVID-19. This rearrangement joins TRBV28 to TRBJ2-7; 14 bases align to TRBD2. Sample: PBMCs or T cells enriched from blood (not recorded which). CDR3 nucleotides: TGTGCCAGCGGGACTAGCGGGAGATCCTACGAGCAGTACTTC. Translated, it gives CASGTSGRSYEQYF.